These 28 T cell receptor beta chains originate from one sample sequenced in a study of cytomegalovirus exposure and HLA in healthy donors listed by TCRdb under 2017. Library creation used the immunoSEQ multiplex PCR assay. The multiplex PCR relied on a mix of 60 forward primers for TCR Vbeta segments and 13 reverse primers for TCR Jbeta segments. The immuneACCESS repertoire file appears here via TCRdb, limited to in-frame rearrangements. These files lack a portion of the clones; in checked studies, under half of the deficit traces to unresolved V genes, and the cause of the others is not known. This sample is represented by fewer than 120,000 clones; around 86% of them were singletons. The ten largest clones represent more than 1.5% of the sample. Sequencing was done on a sample of PBMCs. The receptors here all came from a man aged 35-49 years in good health and CMV-seronegative.

This sequence joins TRBV7-6 and TRBJ1-4; TRBD1 matches 7 bases. The germline CDR1 and CDR2 sequences are SGHVS and FNYEAQ. There are 15 residues in the CDR3. V was pared by 5 bases and J by 2 bases, with 5 bases of the junction left unmatched. CDR3 bases: TGTGCCAGCAGCCGACGGGACAGCACTAATGAAAAACTGTTTTTT. This sequence encodes CASSRRDSTNEKLFF.

This clone was counted a few times. The chain combines TRBV5-1 with TRBJ2-7, with TRBD1 identical over 7 bases. CDR3 size: 17 residues. Germline values: CDR1 SGHRS, CDR2 YFSETQ. V was pared by 3 bases and J by 9 bases, with 21 bases of the junction left unmatched. CDR3 in amino acids: CASSSRLRDSSPQGQYF. DNA of the CDR3: TGCGCCAGCAGCTCCAGACTCCGGGACAGTAGCCCGCAGGGGCAGTACTTC.

V gene TRBV29-1 combines with J gene TRBJ1-3; D is undetermined. Trimming cost V 1 base and J 0 bases, with 7 bases left between them. In germline, CDR1 is SQVTM, CDR2 ANQGSEA. The CDR3 is made up of 14 amino acids. CDR3 in DNA: TGCAGCGTTGAAGGACACCTCTCTGGAAACACCATATATTTT. As protein: CSVEGHLSGNTIYF.

The chain has TRBV6-6 and TRBJ2-1; 12 bases match TRBD1. The CDR3 has 16 amino acids. Per the germline V gene, CDR1 is MNHNY and CDR2 is SVGAGI (reference sequence). With 6 bases clipped from V and 6 bases from J, the junction kept 9 bases outside the gene matches. In nucleotides, the CDR3 is TGTGCCAGCAGCCCCCATCCGGGACAGGGGGCCAATGAGCAGTTCTTC. This translates into CASSPHPGQGANEQFF.

The chain couples TRBV6-5 to TRBJ2-2, with 10 bases fitting TRBD1. Germline V gives CDR1 MNHEY, CDR2 SVGAGI. This CDR3 is built from 14 residues. Germline trimming cut 4 bases from V and 5 bases from J; bases unmatched to any gene: 1. The CDR3 region is CASSWTGGTGELFF. The CDR3 DNA reads TGTGCCAGCAGTTGGACAGGGGGAACCGGGGAGCTGTTTTTT.

This rearrangement joins TRBV5-1 to TRBJ2-4, with a tentative D call TRBD2 (6 bases). This CDR3 is built from 14 residues. Trimming stripped 3 bases from V and 1 base from J, with 8 bases between. The V gene's germline CDR1 is SGHRS and CDR2 YFSETQ. CDR3 DNA: TGCGCCAGCAGCTCGGCGGGGGCCAAAAACATTCAGTACTTC. Translated: CASSSAGAKNIQYF.

The rearrangement uses TRBV5-6 and TRBJ1-2; TRBD1 aligns across 7 bases. V gave up 0 bases and J gave up 6 bases; unmatched junction bases: 2. The CDR3 contains 13 residues. Germline V lookup: CDR1 SGHDT, CDR2 YYEEEE. CDR3 in amino acids: CASSLVGQNGYTF. The CDR3 DNA sequence: TGTGCCAGCAGCTTGGTGGGACAGAATGGCTACACCTTC.

Here the CDR3 reads CASSAWTVSGNTIYF. CDR3 nucleotides: TGTGCCAGCAGCGCCTGGACAGTCTCTGGAAACACCATATATTTT. V usage is TRBV7-9 and J usage is TRBJ1-3; D is possibly TRBD1 (6 bases). The V gene's germline CDR1 is SEHNR and CDR2 FQNEAQ (reference sequence). The CDR3 covers 15 residues. Trimming cost V 5 bases and J 0 bases, with 11 bases left between them.

The rearrangement joins TRBV25-1 to TRBJ1-2; the D gene is possibly TRBD1 (6 bases). CDR3 size: 14 residues. Germline CDR1 and CDR2: MGHDK and SYGVNS. Trimming stripped 3 bases from V and 4 bases from J, with 12 bases between. This CDR3 is CASSDPGARYGYTF. CDR3 nucleotide sequence: TGTGCCAGCAGTGATCCAGGGGCGCGCTATGGCTACACCTTC.

This clone is a singleton in its sample. The chain is built from TRBV19 and TRBJ2-3; 7 nucleotides agree with TRBD2. V was clipped by 3 bases and J by 5 bases; unmatched bases: 2. The CDR3 sequence is 13 residues long. The germline gives CDR1 LNHDA, CDR2 SQIVND (reference sequence). The CDR3 loop is CASSMPGGDTQYF. In nucleotides, the CDR3 is TGTGCCAGTAGTATGCCGGGGGGAGATACGCAGTATTTT.

The chain couples TRBV5-8 to TRBJ2-4, with D possibly TRBD2 on 7 matching bases. CDR1 is SGHTS and CDR2 is YDEGEE in the germline V gene. The V and J ends lost 7 bases and 8 bases respectively, with 16 bases between them. The CDR3 length is 13 residues. CDR3: CASRRTRGDIQYF. Written as DNA, the CDR3 is TGTGCCAGCCGCCGGACTAGGGGGGACATTCAGTACTTC.

This clone has more than one count but fewer than ten. V gene TRBV14 combines with J gene TRBJ2-6; 11 nucleotides match TRBD1. The trim removed 3 bases at V and 4 bases at J, leaving 17 bases unmatched. The CDR3 extends over 21 amino acids. From germline, CDR1 is SGHDN and CDR2 FVKESK. The CDR3 DNA follows: TGTGCCAGCAGCCATACCGGGACAGGGGGTTCCCTTCGCCCCGGGGCCAACGTCCTGACTTTC. This codes for CASSHTGTGGSLRPGANVLTF.

V is TRBV6-1 and J is TRBJ2-5; D is undetermined. The germline V gene has CDR1 MNHNS and CDR2 SASEGT. The V end lost 0 bases, the J end lost 4 bases, and 15 bases lay between the germline ends. The CDR3 has 16 amino acids. DNA of the CDR3: TGTGCCAGCAGTGAAGCAGTCTACCCCACCCGAGAGACCCAGTACTTC. It yields the protein CASSEAVYPTRETQYF.

The chain links TRBV6-1 to TRBJ1-5, with D unresolved. CDR1 and CDR2 (germline): MNHNS, SASEGT. This CDR3 comprises 13 residues. Trimming stripped 11 bases from V and 3 bases from J, with 14 bases between. CDR3 protein: CAARGSFNQPQHF. CDR3 in DNA: TGTGCCGCCCGTGGGAGTTTCAATCAGCCCCAGCATTTT.

As for this clone: The junction does not match germline at one end; this may be a read error. The rearrangement links TRBV2 to TRBJ2-7; possibly TRBD1 for D (6 bases). The CDR3 has 14 residues. Germline values: CDR1 SNHLY, CDR2 FYNNEI. CDR3 in DNA: TGTGCCAGCAATGAACAGGGTACTCTTCTCGAGCAGTACTTC. It yields the protein CASNEQGTLLEQYF.

The chain recombines TRBV5-1 with TRBJ1-4, with 10 bases that match TRBD1. This CDR3 has 17 amino acids. Germline CDR1 is SGHRS and CDR2 is YFSETQ. V lost 2 bases, J lost 11 bases, and 15 bases stayed unmatched. The CDR3 coding sequence is TGCGCCAGCAGCTTTGCTGATGGACAGGGGGAGCGGCAGAAACTGTTTTTT. This encodes CASSFADGQGERQKLFF.

This clone was detected only once. J is TRBJ1-1 and V is TRBV27; TRBD1 might be the D (6 bases). Germline CDR1 reads MNHEY; CDR2 reads SMNVEV (reference sequence). The germline V and J ends were trimmed by 3 bases and 2 bases, with 13 bases remaining between them. The CDR3 sequence is 15 residues long. CDR3 loop: CASSFPGHQNTEAFF. The CDR3 DNA reads TGTGCCAGCAGTTTCCCGGGACACCAAAACACTGAAGCTTTCTTT.

The chain joins TRBV27 to TRBJ1-5; the D gene is possibly TRBD1 (6 bases). This CDR3 is built from 18 residues. V lost 7 bases and J lost 5, with 27 bases in between. Germline V lookup: CDR1 MNHEY, CDR2 SMNVEV (reference sequence). In DNA form, the CDR3 reads TGTGCCAGCACTCGAGGAGGACAGAAAGGCGATAGGTATCAGCCCCAGCATTTT. This encodes CASTRGGQKGDRYQPQHF.

The V and J genes are TRBV27 and TRBJ2-2, with 7 bases identical to TRBD2. CDR3 size: 15 residues. V lost 5 bases to trimming and J lost 0 bases; unmatched junction nucleotides: 3. Germline V gene data show CDR1 as MNHEY and CDR2 as SMNVEV (reference sequence). CDR3 residues: CASSTGTTNTGELFF. The DNA for the CDR3 is TGTGCCAGCAGTACCGGGACTACGAACACCGGGGAGCTGTTTTTT.

This clone was recorded once. This chain links TRBV6-5 with TRBJ1-6; perhaps TRBD1 as D (5 bases). The CDR3 loop spans 14 amino acids. CDR1 and CDR2 from the germline V gene are MNHEY and SVGAGI. V was pared by 4 bases and J by 9 bases, with 13 bases between. The CDR3 nucleotides read TGTGCCAGCAGTTCCCCCAGGGTCGGTTCACCCCTCCACTTT. It is translated as CASSSPRVGSPLHF.

The CDR3: CASSLEAGALGEQYF. In DNA form, the CDR3 reads TGTGCCAGCAGCTTGGAGGCGGGCGCTTTGGGGGAGCAGTACTTC. The rearrangement uses TRBV5-4 and TRBJ2-7; D may be TRBD2 (5 bases). Germline V gives CDR1 SGHNT, CDR2 YYREEE (reference sequence). CDR3 size: 15 residues. The ends were cut back, 0 bases at V and 7 bases at J, with 17 bases in the middle. Based on the CDR3 plus reference TRBV5-4 and TRBJ2-7, the full variable domain is ETGVTQSPTHLIKTRGQQVTLRCSSQSGHNTVSWYQQALGQGPQFIFQYYREEENGRGNFPPRFSGLQFPNYSSELNVNALELDDSALYLCASSLEAGALGEQYFGPGTRLTVT.

This chain joins TRBV6-6 and TRBJ2-1, with a possible D match to TRBD2 (5 bases). The germline V and J ends were trimmed by 4 bases and 9 bases, with 13 bases remaining between them. This CDR3 is built from 13 residues. Germline assignment: CDR1 MNHNY and CDR2 SVGAGI (reference sequence). DNA of the CDR3: TGTGCCAGCAGTTCTCTAACTAGATCTGAGCAGTTCTTC. Its translation is CASSSLTRSEQFF.

In its sample, this clone was seen once. The V and J genes are TRBV5-4 and TRBJ2-5; the match to TRBD2 covers 8 bases. Trimming cost V 6 bases and J 5 bases; bases outside gene matches: 9. Germline loops: CDR1 SGHNT, CDR2 YYREEE (reference sequence). The CDR3 has 14 amino acids. This chain's CDR3 is CASTMAGGRETQYF. CDR3 DNA: TGTGCCAGCACAATGGCGGGGGGTCGGGAGACCCAGTACTTC.

This chain links TRBV6-6 with TRBJ2-7, with 9 bases that match TRBD1. V was pared by 2 bases and J by 4 bases, with 9 bases of the junction left unmatched. This CDR3 has 16 amino acids. Germline V lookup: CDR1 MNHNY, CDR2 SVGAGI (reference sequence). The CDR3 nucleotides read TGTGCCAGCAGTTACGACCGGACAGGGGACGGGTACGAGCAGTACTTC. Amino acid sequence: CASSYDRTGDGYEQYF.

The CDR3 here is CASSTETGGTDTQYF. Here the CDR3 DNA reads TGTGCCAGCAGCACAGAGACAGGGGGCACAGATACGCAGTATTTT. The chain carries TRBV7-2 and TRBJ2-3; 8 positions match TRBD1. CDR3 size: 15 residues. Germline V lookup: CDR1 SGHTA, CDR2 FQGNSA. V dropped 5 bases and J dropped 1; count of bases not matched to a gene: 5.

The chain recombines TRBV5-4 with TRBJ2-3, with 8 positions matching TRBD1. The V and J ends lost 3 bases and 3 bases, in that order; junction bases with no gene match: 12. This CDR3 is built from 17 residues. Per the germline V gene, CDR1 is SGHNT and CDR2 is YYREEE (reference sequence). The CDR3 DNA reads TGTGCCAGCAGCTCAGACAGGACAGGGTCGAGAACAGATACGCAGTATTTT. This gives the protein CASSSDRTGSRTDTQYF.

This chain joins TRBV29-1 and TRBJ2-3, with D perhaps matching TRBD1 (6 bases). CDR1 and CDR2 from the germline V gene are SQVTM and ANQGSEA. Trimming removed 4 bases from V and 4 bases from J, with 9 bases in between. There are 12 residues in the CDR3. The CDR3 coding sequence is TGCAGCGTTGTACAGGGATCAGATACGCAGTATTTT. Translating it yields CSVVQGSDTQYF.

This clone was detected only a few times. The chain uses TRBV15 and TRBJ1-4; 9 nucleotides match TRBD1. The V gene's germline CDR1 is LNHNV and CDR2 YYDKDF (reference sequence). The CDR3 contains 15 residues. Germline trimming cut 5 bases from V and 8 bases from J; bases unmatched to any gene: 9. For the CDR3, the DNA is TGTGCCACCAGCGCTTCGACAGGGGGAGGAGAAAAACTGTTTTTT. Translation gives CATSASTGGGEKLFF.